This T cell receptor beta chain was sequenced in a study of breast tumors, draining lymph nodes, adjacent tissues. General study points: Tumors had less TCR diversity than lymph nodes, more than nontumor tissue. Data fit most tumor T cells coming from lymph node, expanding in tumor.

Samples came from axillary lymph nodes draining the breast cancer. Note on this clonotype: Antigen: not known.

TCRdb reanalysed the multiplex PCR reads using MiXCR and keeps one entry per CDR3 protein. The sample has approximately 280,000 distinct CDR3 sequences, over 30% seen once. Germline loops: CDR1 SGDLS, CDR2 YYNGEE. The junction had 10 bases not matched to a gene; V was cut back by 3 bases and J by 4 bases. This CDR3 region has 18 residues. Sequences were obtained from axillary lymph node tissue. The TCR was taken from a female donor with breast cancer. Some clones in this sample may be carry-over from other donors' samples. The chain couples TRBV9 to TRBJ2-5; 15 bases match TRBD2. CDR3 residues: CASSAGGLAGGPGETQYF. In nucleotides, the CDR3 is TGTGCCAGCAGCGCAGGAGGACTAGCGGGAGGGCCGGGAGAGACCCAGTACTTC.